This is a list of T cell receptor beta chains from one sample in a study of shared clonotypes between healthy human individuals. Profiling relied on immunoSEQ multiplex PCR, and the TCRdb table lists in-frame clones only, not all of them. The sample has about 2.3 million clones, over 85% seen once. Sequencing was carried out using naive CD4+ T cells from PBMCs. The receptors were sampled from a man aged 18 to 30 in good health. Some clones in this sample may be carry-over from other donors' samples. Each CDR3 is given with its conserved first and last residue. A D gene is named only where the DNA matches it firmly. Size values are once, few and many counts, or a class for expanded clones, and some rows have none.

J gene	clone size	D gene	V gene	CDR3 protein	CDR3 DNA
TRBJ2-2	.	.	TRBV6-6	CATRRVAGELFF	TGTGCCACCAGGAGGGTCGCCGGGGAGCTGTTTTTT
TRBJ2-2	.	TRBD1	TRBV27	CASSQTGASYTGELFF	TGTGCCAGCAGTCAAACAGGGGCCTCCTACACCGGGGAGCTGTTTTTT
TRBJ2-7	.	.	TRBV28	CASSLGQYYERYF	TGTGCCAGCAGCCTAGGACAATACTACGAGCGGTACTTC
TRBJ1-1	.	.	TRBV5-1	CASSRPNTEAFF	TGCGCCAGCAGCCGACCGAACACTGAAGCTTTCTTT
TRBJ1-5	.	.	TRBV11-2	CASSLAGTAYQPQHF	TGTGCCAGCAGTCTCGCCGGGACGGCCTATCAGCCCCAGCATTTT
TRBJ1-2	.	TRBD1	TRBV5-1	CASSSGQGLNYGYTF	TGCGCCAGCAGCAGCGGACAGGGGTTGAACTATGGCTACACCTTC
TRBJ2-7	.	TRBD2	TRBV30	CAYLGLRGDEQYF	TGTGCCTATCTGGGGCTTCGGGGGGACGAGCAGTACTTC
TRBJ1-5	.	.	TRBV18	CASSPSLTQPQHF	TGTGCCAGCTCACCATCCTTGACTCAGCCCCAGCATTTT
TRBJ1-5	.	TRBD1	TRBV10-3	CAISPGQGQPQHF	TGTGCCATCAGTCCGGGACAGGGTCAGCCCCAGCATTTT
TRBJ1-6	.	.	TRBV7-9	CASSLDGYSPLHF	TGTGCCAGCAGCTTAGATGGCTATTCACCCCTCCACTTT
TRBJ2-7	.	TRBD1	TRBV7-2	CASSLVLGQGSYEQYF	TGTGCCAGCAGCTTAGTTTTGGGACAGGGATCGTACGAGCAGTACTTC
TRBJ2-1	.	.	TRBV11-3	CASSLAGRNNEQFF	TGTGCCAGCAGCTTGGCGGGACGTAACAATGAGCAGTTCTTC
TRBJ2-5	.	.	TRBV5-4	CASSEKSGVQETQYF	TGTGCCAGCAGCGAAAAATCCGGGGTACAAGAGACCCAGTACTTC
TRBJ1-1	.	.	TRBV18	CASSPLGSLNTEAFF	TGTGCCAGCTCACCACTCGGCAGTCTGAACACTGAAGCTTTCTTT
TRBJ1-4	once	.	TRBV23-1	CASSLFPHGSNEKLFF	TGCGCCAGCAGTCTATTTCCTCACGGGTCTAATGAAAAACTGTTTTTT
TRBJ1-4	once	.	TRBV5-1	CASSRFLSTGKLSANEKLFF	TGCGCCAGCAGCCGCTTCTTAAGCACAGGGAAGTTATCGGCTAATGAAAAACTGTTTTTT
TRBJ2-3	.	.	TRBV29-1	CSVRVRAASTDTQYF	TGCAGCGTTAGGGTTCGGGCAGCCAGCACAGATACGCAGTATTTT
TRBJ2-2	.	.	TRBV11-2	CASSLILSGELFF	TGTGCCAGCAGCTTAATTCTCTCCGGGGAGCTGTTTTTT
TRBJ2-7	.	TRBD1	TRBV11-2	CASSPGTGGYEQYF	TGTGCCAGCAGTCCCGGGACAGGGGGCTATGAGCAGTACTTC
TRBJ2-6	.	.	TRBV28	CASSFDSGDLSSGANVLTF	TGTGCCAGCAGTTTCGACAGTGGGGACCTAAGCTCTGGGGCCAACGTCCTGACTTTC